Below, 12 T cell receptor beta chains from the same sample are listed, as sequenced in a study of control samples from healthy donors and cancer patients. Method: immunoSEQ multiplex PCR; TCRdb's copy keeps in-frame clones and lacks some. The data hold 65,000 to 90,000 clones, with over 90% observed a single time. Sequenced material: blood. The receptor source for this set is a young woman in good health.

This chain connects TRBV27 to TRBJ2-1, with TRBD2 matching over 7 bases. This CDR3 contains 15 residues. Trimming took 1 base from V and 5 from J; bases not matched to a gene: 5. Looked up from germline, CDR1 is MNHEY and CDR2 is SMNVEV (reference sequence). CDR3 bases: TGTGCCAGCAGTTTATTAGCGGGTGATGACAATGAGCAGTTCTTC. Protein product: CASSLLAGDDNEQFF.

Only one count was recorded for this clone. This rearrangement joins TRBV30 to TRBJ1-4; D ambiguous. Germline CDR1 GTSNPN, CDR2 SVGIG (reference sequence). Trimming removed 2 bases from V and 0 bases from J, with 7 bases in between. The CDR3 runs to 14 residues. The CDR3 reads CAWSRVTTNEKLFF. CDR3 nucleotides: TGTGCCTGGAGTAGAGTGACAACTAATGAAAAACTGTTTTTT.

This clone was observed a single time. J is TRBJ1-4 and V is TRBV5-1, with D perhaps matching TRBD1 (6 bases). The CDR3 covers 14 residues. Trimming took 5 bases from V and 3 from J, leaving 11 bases between them. Germline CDR1 reads SGHRS; CDR2 reads YFSETQ. The CDR3, as DNA: TGCGCCAGCAGGTTAGGGGGGTCTAATGAAAAACTGTTTTTT. Protein product: CASRLGGSNEKLFF.

The chain has TRBV4-1 and TRBJ1-5; the D gene is possibly TRBD1 (5 bases). Germline CDR1 reads MGHRA; CDR2 reads YSYEKL. V lost 0 bases, J lost 4 bases, and 13 bases lay in between. CDR3 length: 16 residues. CDR3 in amino acids: CASSQDAGQLNQPQHF. The CDR3 nucleotides read TGCGCCAGCAGCCAAGATGCAGGACAATTGAATCAGCCCCAGCATTTT.

The V call is TRBV5-5, the J call TRBJ1-5; D may be TRBD1 (6 bases). Between the trimmed V and J ends, which lost 3 bases and 2 bases, there was a span of 15 bases. The V gene's germline CDR1 is SGHKS and CDR2 YYEKEE (reference sequence). The CDR3 is 16 amino acids. The CDR3 nucleotides are TGTGCCAGCAGCTCAGGGGACATAAGGGGCAATCAGCCCCAGCATTTT. It encodes CASSSGDIRGNQPQHF.

The J gene is TRBJ2-5, the V gene TRBV14, with D perhaps assigned TRBD1 or TRBD2 (5 bases each). The germline CDR1 and CDR2 sequences are SGHDN and FVKESK. Deletions cut 6 bases from V and 2 bases from J, with 13 bases between. The CDR3 consists of 14 residues. As DNA, the CDR3 is TGTGCCAGCAGGGGGGTAATAATACAAGAGACCCAGTACTTC. It codes for CASRGVIIQETQYF.

As for this clone: A junction end diverges from the germline sequence, so it may reflect a read error. Here the CDR3 DNA reads TGTGCCGGCAGCTCGGGGACGGCCGTCTCCGGGGAGCTGTTTTTT. Amino acid sequence: CAGSSGTAVSGELFF. This sequence joins TRBV5-4 and TRBJ2-2, with D perhaps TRBD1 or TRBD2 (5 bases each). This CDR3 contains 15 residues. Germline-derived CDR1 and CDR2 are SGHNT and YYREEE (reference sequence).

The V call is TRBV7-3, the J call TRBJ1-1; no reliable D call. Germline V gene data show CDR1 as SGHTA and CDR2 as FQGTGA. V was pared by 2 bases and J by 0 bases, with 4 bases between. There are 13 residues in the CDR3. In nucleotides, the CDR3 is TGTGCCAGCAGCTTACACTTGAACACTGAAGCTTTCTTT. Its translation: CASSLHLNTEAFF.

V and J are TRBV28 and TRBJ1-2; tentative D call: TRBD1 (5 bases). The CDR3 spans 14 residues. Germline-derived CDR1 and CDR2 are MDHEN and SYDVKM. V gave up 2 bases and J gave up 4 bases, with 11 bases separating them. The CDR3 sequence is CASSLRGRAYGYTF. The CDR3 DNA follows: TGTGCCAGCAGTTTAAGGGGAAGGGCCTATGGCTACACCTTC.

The rearrangement uses TRBV3-1 (or the pseudogene TRBV3-2) and TRBJ2-2, with D possibly matching TRBD2 (6 bases). This CDR3 has 15 residues. Trimming left V 8 bases short and J 4 bases short, with 17 bases between. Germline V lookup: CDR1 LGHDT, CDR2 YNNKEL (reference sequence). The CDR3 loop reads CASARGGAFTGELFF. CDR3 sequence (DNA): TGTGCCAGCGCTCGGGGCGGGGCGTTCACCGGGGAGCTGTTTTTT.

The chain couples TRBV27 to TRBJ1-4; D is perhaps TRBD1 (5 bases). This CDR3 spans 13 amino acids. Germline CDR1 reads MNHEY; CDR2 reads SMNVEV (reference sequence). The V gene lost 5 bases and the J gene lost 8 bases, with 12 bases spanning the gap. DNA for the CDR3: TGTGCCAGCAGTCTAGGGGCGGGGGAAAAACTGTTTTTT. Translating gives CASSLGAGEKLFF.

This rearrangement joins TRBV19 to TRBJ1-4, with 9 bases that match TRBD1. Germline CDR1 and CDR2: LNHDA and SQIVND (reference sequence). Trimming at V came to 3 bases and at J to 10 bases, leaving 12 bases not matched to a gene. There are 16 residues in the CDR3. As DNA, the CDR3 is TGTGCCAGTAGTATTGCCGGGACAGGGTCGTTAGGAAAACTGTTTTTT. Translated: CASSIAGTGSLGKLFF.